This entry features one TCR beta chain sequence. This clonotype was seen many times. The specificity of this receptor is unknown. The sample holds no much larger clone one base away, and base qualities are not on file. This sample stems from a study of human T cells and chemical hapten exposure (dated by TCRdb to the early 2020s). Describing the broader study: For sensitization, 2% DPC in acetone was applied to an approximately 2 cm by approximately 2 cm area of upper inner arm skin. Patients additionally received weekly therapeutic DPC doses to the scalp throughout the roughly 24-week study period. Blood samples were taken from patients before sensitization (week 0) and at 2, 6 and about 24 weeks after DPC sensitization. The patient cohort, mostly female, included alopecia areata with under or over 50% scalp involvement, alopecia totalis and alopecia universalis. Patch testing was performed on the upper back with Finn chambers containing 0.01% DPC, and the patch tests were scored after 6 days according to International Contact Dermatitis Research Group standards. In alopecia patients, the study followed how the peripheral blood TCR repertoire changed in vivo over primary and secondary sensitization to diphenylcyclopropenone (DPC), a hapten. Libraries were pooled for sequencing, and variation in per-sample TCR yields was attributed mainly to small differences in library volumes within the pool. For TCR sequencing, blood came from 25 to 35 alopecia patients at anywhere from one to four time points (pre-sensitization, 2, 6 and 24 weeks).

Libraries were prepared through RACE. Sequencing relied on a NextSeq 500. During library preparation, unique molecular identifiers were attached to individual cDNA molecules so that TCRs could be counted quantitatively and reproducibly. Both TCR alpha and TCR beta chains were sequenced from each blood RNA sample. In the paper's pipeline: A median of about 100,000 TCRs per sample was observed, with a range of about 23,224 to 750,000. The Decombinator software suite was used to annotate the V, J and CDR3 of the TCR reads. For the PS versus PT1 abundance plots, all samples were subsampled to the same number of TCRs (28,000). TCRs were defined as expanded if absent before sensitization and observed at least eight times at the 2-week time point. Starting from the raw public reads, TCRdb applied fastp trimming at Q25, assembled clones with MiXCR and retained in-frame beta chains. Every CDR3 protein is listed once, alongside the most common genes and DNA of its rows. What appears here as the V and J calls and clone size reflects TCRdb's work, not the paper's. Across this sample there are 90,000 to 120,000 distinct CDR3 sequences, with more than 9.5% seen only once. The ten largest clones represent approximately 4% of the sample.

According to the study, the label for this sample's time point signals: patch test 1, 2 weeks after DPC sensitization. The sample's treatment or condition label is to be understood as: therapeutic diphenylcyclopropenone sensitization with weekly scalp DPC. At each patch-test visit, blood was drawn before the patch test was applied. Patients were eligible if aged 18 to 70, diagnosed with alopecia and judged suitable for DPC therapy, and pregnant patients were excluded. Total RNA was isolated from unfractionated whole blood collected in Tempus Blood RNA tubes. The paper's findings and limits, for the study overall: Because every patient had alopecia, a presumed autoimmune disease, the patients' immune response might differ from that of healthy individuals. Patch test score was positively correlated with the number of PT1 expanded TCRs, with significance at thresholds 8, 16 and 32 but not at 4. After repeated subsampling, the strength of the expansion versus patch-test correlation and the threshold at which it became significant changed. Compared with pre-sensitization or healthy control sets, expanded TCRs formed significantly more large CDR3 similarity clusters, which is consistent with antigen-driven responses. No change with DPC sensitization was found in the number of TCRs above 1 in 1000 frequency, and no evidence of global repertoire structure alterations was found.

The TCR sequence derives from a woman between 40 and 50 years old with alopecia areata. Some clones in this sample may be carry-over from other donors' samples. Sequenced material: whole blood, taken in connection with sensitization to the hapten diphenylcyclopropenone (DPC).

The CDR3 corresponds to CASSSGLGSSYEQYF. The bases read TGTGCCAGCAGCTCAGGACTGGGTAGCTCCTACGAGCAGTACTTC. Rearrangement joined TRBV7-2 to TRBJ2-7, and the D gene may be TRBD2, 5 bases matching. The CDR3 spans 15 residues, from the cysteine through the phenylalanine. CDR3 DNA only is kept here, 45 bases in frame from base 1. Per the germline V gene, SGHTA is the CDR1 and FQGNSA is the CDR2. Cut back by 4 bases and 0 bases, the V and J ends lie 13 bases apart.